This TCR beta chain was documented in a study of T cells expressing NK-cell markers. The CDR3 has 16 amino acids. Germline lookup yields CDR1 MGHRA and CDR2 YSYEKL. TCRdb derives one entry per CDR3 protein from the 5' RACE reads, leaving out DNA. Here the sample table reports a few hundred thousand distinct CDR3 sequences. J is TRBJ1-6 and V is TRBV4-1. The source of this sequence is a man aged 18 to 69 in good health. The specimen sequenced was blood T cells: a sorted CD56 or NKG2C T cell subset, CD4+ or CD8+ T cells, or bulk PBMC T cells (not recorded which). The CDR3 loop reads CASSQVGQIYNSPLHF.